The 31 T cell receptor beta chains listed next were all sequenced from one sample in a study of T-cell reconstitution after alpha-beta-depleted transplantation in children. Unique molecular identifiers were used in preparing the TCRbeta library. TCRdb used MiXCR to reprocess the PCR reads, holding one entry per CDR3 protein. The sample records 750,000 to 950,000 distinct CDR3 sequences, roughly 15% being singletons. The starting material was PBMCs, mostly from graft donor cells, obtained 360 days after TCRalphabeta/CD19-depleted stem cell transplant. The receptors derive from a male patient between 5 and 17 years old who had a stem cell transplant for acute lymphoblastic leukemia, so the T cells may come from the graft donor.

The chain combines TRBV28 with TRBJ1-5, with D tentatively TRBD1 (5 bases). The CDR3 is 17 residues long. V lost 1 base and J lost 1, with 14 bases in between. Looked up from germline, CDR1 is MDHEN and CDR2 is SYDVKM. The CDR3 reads CASSLFTGGLSNQPQHF. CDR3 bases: TGTGCCAGCAGTTTATTCACGGGGGGGTTAAGCAATCAGCCCCAGCATTTT.

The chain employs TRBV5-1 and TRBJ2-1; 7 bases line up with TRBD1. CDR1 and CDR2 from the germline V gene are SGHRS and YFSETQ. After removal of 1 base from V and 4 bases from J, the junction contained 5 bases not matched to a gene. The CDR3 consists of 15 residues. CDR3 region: CASSLWDREYNEQFF. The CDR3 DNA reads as TGCGCCAGCAGCTTGTGGGACAGAGAGTACAATGAGCAGTTCTTC.

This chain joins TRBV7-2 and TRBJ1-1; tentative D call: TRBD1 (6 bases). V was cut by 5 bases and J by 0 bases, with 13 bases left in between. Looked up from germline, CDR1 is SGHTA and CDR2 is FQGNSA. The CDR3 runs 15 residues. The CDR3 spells CASSRTVAMNTEAFF. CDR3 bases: TGTGCCAGCAGCCGGACAGTTGCGATGAACACTGAAGCTTTCTTT.

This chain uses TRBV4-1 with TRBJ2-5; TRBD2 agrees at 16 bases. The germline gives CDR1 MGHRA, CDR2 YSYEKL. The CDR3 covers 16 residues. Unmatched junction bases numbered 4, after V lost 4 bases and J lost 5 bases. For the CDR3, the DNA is TGCGCCAGCAGCCTAGGGACTAGCGGGAGGGTGGAGACCCAGTACTTC. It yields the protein CASSLGTSGRVETQYF.

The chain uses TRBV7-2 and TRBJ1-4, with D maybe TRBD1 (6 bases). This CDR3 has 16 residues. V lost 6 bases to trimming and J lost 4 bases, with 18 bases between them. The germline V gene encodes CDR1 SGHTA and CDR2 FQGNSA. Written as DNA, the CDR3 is TGTGCCAGCAGTCATCCAGGGGCCGTCCTTAATGAAAAACTGTTTTTT. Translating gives CASSHPGAVLNEKLFF.

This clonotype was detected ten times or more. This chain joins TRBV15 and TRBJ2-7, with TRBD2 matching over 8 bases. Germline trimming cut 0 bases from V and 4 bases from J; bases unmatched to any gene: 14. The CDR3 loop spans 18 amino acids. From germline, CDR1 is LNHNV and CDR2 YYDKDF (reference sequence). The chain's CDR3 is CATSRDQGAGRAVYEQYF. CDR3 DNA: TGTGCCACCAGCAGAGATCAGGGAGCCGGGAGGGCCGTTTACGAGCAGTACTTC.

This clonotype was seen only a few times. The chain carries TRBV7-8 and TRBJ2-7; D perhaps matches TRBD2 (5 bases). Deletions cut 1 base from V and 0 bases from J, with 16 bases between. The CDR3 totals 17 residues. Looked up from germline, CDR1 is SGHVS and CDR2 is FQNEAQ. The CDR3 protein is CASSLGRGRTSSYEQYF. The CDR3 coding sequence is TGTGCCAGCAGCTTAGGTCGAGGTCGCACTAGCTCCTACGAGCAGTACTTC.

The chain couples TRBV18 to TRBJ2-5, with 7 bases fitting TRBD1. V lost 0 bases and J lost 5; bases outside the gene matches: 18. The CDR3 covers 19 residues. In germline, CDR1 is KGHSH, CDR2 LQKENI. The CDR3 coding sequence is TGTGCCAGCTCACCACCGCGGACAGGACAGTTTTACTCAGAGGAGACCCAGTACTTC. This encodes CASSPPRTGQFYSEETQYF.

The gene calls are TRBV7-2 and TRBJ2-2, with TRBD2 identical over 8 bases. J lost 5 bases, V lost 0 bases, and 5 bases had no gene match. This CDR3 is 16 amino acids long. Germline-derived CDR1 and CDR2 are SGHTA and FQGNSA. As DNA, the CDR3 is TGTGCCAGCAGCTTAGCCGGGACTAGGGGGACCGGGGAGCTGTTTTTT. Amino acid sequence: CASSLAGTRGTGELFF. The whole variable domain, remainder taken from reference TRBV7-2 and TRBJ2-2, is GAGVSQSPSNKVTEKGKDVELRCDPISGHTALYWYRQSLGQGLEFLIYFQGNSAPDKSGLPSDRFSAERTGGSVSTLTIQRTQQEDSAVYLCASSLAGTRGTGELFFGEGSRLTVL.

CDR3 bases: TGTGCCAGCAGCCAGGCTTCTGAAGCTTTCTTT. It yields the protein CASSQASEAFF. V gene TRBV3-1 combines with J gene TRBJ1-1; D uncertain. CDR3 size: 11 residues. Germline V gene sequence: CDR1 LGHDT, CDR2 YNNKEL (reference sequence). Trimming stripped 3 bases from V and 6 bases from J, with 5 bases between.

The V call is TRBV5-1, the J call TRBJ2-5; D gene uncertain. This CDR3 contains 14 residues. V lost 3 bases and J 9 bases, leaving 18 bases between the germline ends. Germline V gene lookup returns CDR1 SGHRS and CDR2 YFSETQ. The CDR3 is CASSSQEIPLAQYF. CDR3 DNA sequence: TGCGCCAGCAGCTCCCAGGAGATACCCTTGGCCCAGTACTTC. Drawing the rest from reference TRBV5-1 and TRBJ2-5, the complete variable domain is KAGVTQTPRYLIKTRGQQVTLSCSPISGHRSVSWYQQTPGQGLQFLFEYFSETQRNKGNFPGRFSGRQFSNSRSEMNVSTLELGDSALYLCASSSQEIPLAQYFGPGTRLLVL.

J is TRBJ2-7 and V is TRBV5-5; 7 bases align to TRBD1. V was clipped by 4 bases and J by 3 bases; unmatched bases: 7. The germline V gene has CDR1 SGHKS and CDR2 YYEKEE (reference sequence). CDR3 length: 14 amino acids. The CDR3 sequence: CASSKDRSYYEQYF. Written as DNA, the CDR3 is TGTGCCAGCAGCAAGGACAGGTCCTACTACGAGCAGTACTTC.

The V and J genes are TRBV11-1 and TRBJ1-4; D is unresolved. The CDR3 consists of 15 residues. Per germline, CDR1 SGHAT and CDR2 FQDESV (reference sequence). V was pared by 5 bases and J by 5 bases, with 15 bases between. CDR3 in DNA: TGTGCCAGCAGCCCCCGTGGGAGGAGAAATGAAAAACTGTTTTTT. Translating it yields CASSPRGRRNEKLFF.

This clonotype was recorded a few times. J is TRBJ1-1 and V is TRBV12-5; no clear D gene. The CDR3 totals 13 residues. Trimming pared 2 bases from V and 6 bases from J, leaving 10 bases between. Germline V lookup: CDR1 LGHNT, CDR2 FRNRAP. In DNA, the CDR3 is TGTGCTAGTGGTTTGACCGGAGGCCCTGAAGCTTTCTTT. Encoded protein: CASGLTGGPEAFF.

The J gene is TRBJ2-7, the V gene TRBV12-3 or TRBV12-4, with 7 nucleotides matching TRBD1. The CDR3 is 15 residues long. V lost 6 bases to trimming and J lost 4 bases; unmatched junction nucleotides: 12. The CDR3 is CASSAAGQAQYEQYF. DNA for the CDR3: TGTGCCAGCAGCGCCGCCGGACAGGCCCAGTACGAGCAGTACTTC.

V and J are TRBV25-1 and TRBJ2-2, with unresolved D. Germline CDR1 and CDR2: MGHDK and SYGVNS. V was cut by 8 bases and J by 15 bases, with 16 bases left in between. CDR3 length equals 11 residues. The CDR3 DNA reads TGTGCCAGCGGTTCCCGACCCCCGTTGTTTTTT. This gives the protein CASGSRPPLFF.

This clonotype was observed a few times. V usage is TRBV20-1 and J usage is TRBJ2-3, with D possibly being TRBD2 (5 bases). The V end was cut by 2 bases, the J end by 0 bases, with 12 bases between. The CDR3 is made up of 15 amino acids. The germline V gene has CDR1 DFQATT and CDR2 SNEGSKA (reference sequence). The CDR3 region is CSARKDWRSTDTQYF. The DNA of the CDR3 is TGCAGTGCTAGAAAGGACTGGCGGAGCACAGATACGCAGTATTTT.

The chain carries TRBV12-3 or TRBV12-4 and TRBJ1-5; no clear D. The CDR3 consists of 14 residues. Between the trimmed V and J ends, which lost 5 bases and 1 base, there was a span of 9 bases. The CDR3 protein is CASSGRQSNQPQHF. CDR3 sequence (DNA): TGTGCCAGCAGTGGACGGCAAAGCAATCAGCCCCAGCATTTT.

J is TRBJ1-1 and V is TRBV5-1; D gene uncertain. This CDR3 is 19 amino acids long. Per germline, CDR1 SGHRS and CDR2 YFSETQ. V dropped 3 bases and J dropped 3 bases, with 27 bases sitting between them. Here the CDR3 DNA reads TGCGCCAGCAGCTCGAAATATTCGGGCACCTCCAGCGTGGACACTGAAGCTTTCTTT. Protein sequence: CASSSKYSGTSSVDTEAFF. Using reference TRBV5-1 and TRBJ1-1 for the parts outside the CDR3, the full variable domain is KAGVTQTPRYLIKTRGQQVTLSCSPISGHRSVSWYQQTPGQGLQFLFEYFSETQRNKGNFPGRFSGRQFSNSRSEMNVSTLELGDSALYLCASSSKYSGTSSVDTEAFFGQGTRLTVV.

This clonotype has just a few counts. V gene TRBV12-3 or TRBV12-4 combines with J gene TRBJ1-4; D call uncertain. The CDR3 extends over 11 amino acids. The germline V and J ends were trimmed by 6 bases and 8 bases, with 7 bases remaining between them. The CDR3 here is CASSSLEKLFF. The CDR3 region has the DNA TGTGCCAGCAGCTCTTTGGAAAAACTGTTTTTT.

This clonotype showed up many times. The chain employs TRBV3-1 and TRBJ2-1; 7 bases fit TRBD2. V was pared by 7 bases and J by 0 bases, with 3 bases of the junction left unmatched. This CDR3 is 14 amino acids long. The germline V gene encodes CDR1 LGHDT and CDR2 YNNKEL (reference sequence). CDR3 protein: CASTGGSSYNEQFF. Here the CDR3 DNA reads TGTGCCAGCACCGGGGGGAGCTCCTACAATGAGCAGTTCTTC.

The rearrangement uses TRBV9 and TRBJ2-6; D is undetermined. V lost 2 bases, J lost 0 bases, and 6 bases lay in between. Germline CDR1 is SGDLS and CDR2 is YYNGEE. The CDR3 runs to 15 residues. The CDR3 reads CASSVRYSGANVLTF. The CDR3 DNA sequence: TGTGCCAGCAGCGTCCGGTACTCTGGGGCCAACGTCCTGACTTTC.

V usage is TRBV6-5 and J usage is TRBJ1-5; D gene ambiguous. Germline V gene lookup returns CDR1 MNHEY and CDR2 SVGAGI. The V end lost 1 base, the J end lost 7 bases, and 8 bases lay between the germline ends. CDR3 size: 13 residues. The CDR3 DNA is TGTGCCAGCAGTTACTTCGTGGGCCAGCCCCAGCATTTT. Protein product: CASSYFVGQPQHF.

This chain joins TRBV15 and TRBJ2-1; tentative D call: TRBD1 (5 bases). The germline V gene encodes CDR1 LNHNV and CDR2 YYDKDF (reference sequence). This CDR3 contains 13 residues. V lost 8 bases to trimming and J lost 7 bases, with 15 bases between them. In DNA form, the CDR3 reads TGTGCCACCGGAAGGGGATTAGGAAATGAGCAGTTCTTC. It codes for CATGRGLGNEQFF.

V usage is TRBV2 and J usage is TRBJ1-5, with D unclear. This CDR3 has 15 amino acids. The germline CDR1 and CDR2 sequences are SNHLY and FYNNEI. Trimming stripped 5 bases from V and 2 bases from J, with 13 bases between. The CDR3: CASSRTMWGNQPQHF. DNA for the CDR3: TGTGCCAGCAGTAGGACGATGTGGGGCAATCAGCCCCAGCATTTT.

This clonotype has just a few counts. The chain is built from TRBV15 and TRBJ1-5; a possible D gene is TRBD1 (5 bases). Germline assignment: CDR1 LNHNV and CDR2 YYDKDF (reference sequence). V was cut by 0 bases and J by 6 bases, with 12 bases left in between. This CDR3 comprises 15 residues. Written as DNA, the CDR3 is TGTGCCACCAGCAGAGATGTCCAGGGAGGTCAGCCCCAGCATTTT. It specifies CATSRDVQGGQPQHF.

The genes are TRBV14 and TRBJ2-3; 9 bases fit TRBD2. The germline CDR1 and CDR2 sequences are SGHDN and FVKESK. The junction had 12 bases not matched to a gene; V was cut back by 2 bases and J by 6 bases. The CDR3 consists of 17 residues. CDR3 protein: CASSQRSLAGIWDTQYF. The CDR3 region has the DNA TGTGCCAGCAGCCAAAGGTCACTAGCGGGCATCTGGGATACGCAGTATTTT.

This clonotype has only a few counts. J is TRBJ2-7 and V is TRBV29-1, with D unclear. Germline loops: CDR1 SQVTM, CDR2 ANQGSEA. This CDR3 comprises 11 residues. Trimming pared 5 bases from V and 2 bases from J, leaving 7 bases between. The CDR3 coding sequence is TGCAGCGTTTCCCTGCCCTACGAGCAGTACTTC. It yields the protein CSVSLPYEQYF.

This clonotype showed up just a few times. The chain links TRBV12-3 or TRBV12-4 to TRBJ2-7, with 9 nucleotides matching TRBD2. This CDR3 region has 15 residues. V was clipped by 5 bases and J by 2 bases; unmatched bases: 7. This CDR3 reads CASSLRGGRAYEQYF. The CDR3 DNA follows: TGTGCCAGCAGTCTTCGTGGCGGGAGGGCCTACGAGCAGTACTTC.

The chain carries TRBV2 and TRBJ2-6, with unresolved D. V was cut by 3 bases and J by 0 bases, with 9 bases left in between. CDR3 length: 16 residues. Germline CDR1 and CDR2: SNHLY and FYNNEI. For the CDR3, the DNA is TGTGCCAGCAGTGATCTCAGCCTCTCTGGGGCCAACGTCCTGACTTTC. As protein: CASSDLSLSGANVLTF.

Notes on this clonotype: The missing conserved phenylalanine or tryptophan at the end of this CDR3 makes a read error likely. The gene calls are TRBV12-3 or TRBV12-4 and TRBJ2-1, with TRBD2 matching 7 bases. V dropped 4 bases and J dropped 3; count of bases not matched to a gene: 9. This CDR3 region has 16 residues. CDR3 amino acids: CASSSVLIAGYNEQFC. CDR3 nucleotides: TGTGCCAGCAGTTCGGTCCTAATAGCGGGCTACAATGAGCAGTTCTGC.